These 18 T cell receptor beta chains came from one sample sequenced in a study of blood T cell repertoires in COVID-19. Using immunoSEQ multiplex PCR, the repertoire was profiled, and TCRdb retains in-frame clones only, with some absent. The repertoire holds around 260,000 clones, with 80% to 90% as singletons. The sample taken for sequencing was peripheral blood. Receptors were obtained from a woman in her 70s with COVID-19, enrolled during active disease.

The CDR3, as DNA: TGTGCCAGCAACGCAGGGAGGGAGACCCAGTACTTC. Translated: CASNAGRETQYF. The chain recombines TRBV7-3 with TRBJ2-5; tentatively, D is TRBD2 (6 bases). The CDR3 spans 12 residues. Germline loops: CDR1 SGHTA, CDR2 FQGTGA. V was cut by 7 bases and J by 5 bases, with 11 bases left in between.

About this clone: This same CDR3 is encoded by further DNA sequences in the sample. V and J are TRBV6-5 and TRBJ2-7; 10 bases line up with TRBD1. In germline, CDR1 is MNHEY, CDR2 SVGAGI. V shed 8 bases, J shed 3 bases, and the junction held 4 bases outside the gene matches. The CDR3 consists of 13 residues. The CDR3 DNA reads as TGTGCCAGCCGGACAGGGGGGATCTACGAGCAGTACTTC. Its protein is CASRTGGIYEQYF.

V is TRBV7-9 and J is TRBJ1-1; a possible D gene is TRBD1 (6 bases). Between the trimmed V and J ends, which lost 4 bases and 4 bases, there was a span of 16 bases. CDR1 SEHNR and CDR2 FQNEAQ come from the germline V gene (reference sequence). The CDR3 is made up of 15 amino acids. The CDR3 loop reads CASSYLTGIVTEAFF. The CDR3 nucleotides read TGTGCCAGCAGCTACTTAACAGGGATCGTCACTGAAGCTTTCTTT.

This chain joins TRBV5-1 and TRBJ2-1; TRBD2 matches 14 bases. The CDR3 loop spans 17 amino acids. Unmatched junction bases numbered 10, after V lost 3 bases and J lost 8 bases. Per the germline V gene, CDR1 is SGHRS and CDR2 is YFSETQ. Here the CDR3 reads CASSSRPTSGRAYEQFF. CDR3 sequence (DNA): TGCGCCAGCAGCTCCCGACCGACTAGCGGGAGGGCCTATGAGCAGTTCTTC.

This clone was recorded once. The chain joins TRBV29-1 to TRBJ1-2; 9 bases align to TRBD1. Looked up from germline, CDR1 is SQVTM and CDR2 is ANQGSEA. The CDR3 length is 13 residues. Trimming removed 4 bases from V and 8 bases from J; junction bases left unmatched: 8. The CDR3 DNA follows: TGCAGCGTTGTACAGGGGGCAGGGGGCGGCTACACCTTC. Amino acids: CSVVQGAGGGYTF. Based on the CDR3 plus reference TRBV29-1 and TRBJ1-2, the full variable domain is SAVISQKPSRDICQRGTSLTIQCQVDSQVTMMFWYRQQPGQSLTLIATANQGSEATYESGFVIDKFPISRPNLTFSTLTVSNMSPEDSSIYLCSVVQGAGGGYTFGSGTRLTVV.

The chain is built from TRBV19 and TRBJ1-1; TRBD1 might be the D (5 bases). The CDR3 has 10 amino acids. CDR1 is LNHDA, CDR2 SQIVND, per germline (reference sequence). Trimming pared 7 bases from V and 5 bases from J, leaving 5 bases between. The CDR3 loop is CASKGTEAFF. CDR3 coding DNA: TGTGCCAGTAAGGGGACTGAAGCTTTCTTT.

The chain carries TRBV9 and TRBJ2-7, with 10 bases lining up with TRBD2. The J call may not be correct, given that the DNA end is closer to TRBJ2-1. The germline V gene encodes CDR1 SGDLS and CDR2 YYNGEE. The CDR3 covers 16 residues. CDR3 bases: TGTGCCAGCAGCGTGACTAGCGGGTACACCTACAATGAGCAGTTCTTC. Its protein product is CASSVTSGYTYNEQFF.

About this clone: The same CDR3 can be traced to other DNA sequences in this sample. The chain couples TRBV7-2 to TRBJ1-2; D unclear. Germline V gene sequence: CDR1 SGHTA, CDR2 FQGNSA. The germline V and J ends were trimmed by 1 base and 2 bases, with 5 bases remaining between them. This CDR3 contains 13 residues. The CDR3 DNA reads TGTGCCAGCAGCTTAGGCGGGAACTATGGCTACACCTTC. Translating it yields CASSLGGNYGYTF.

Concerning this clone: The same CDR3 is also encoded by other DNA sequences in this sample. V gene TRBV5-1 combines with J gene TRBJ2-7, with unresolved D. Germline CDR1 SGHRS, CDR2 YFSETQ. Trimming stripped 3 bases from V and 3 bases from J, with 13 bases between. The CDR3 has 14 residues. The CDR3 loop is CASSSTSSSYEQYF. The CDR3 region has the DNA TGCGCCAGCAGCTCGACTTCATCGAGCTACGAGCAGTACTTC.

The chain employs TRBV4-1 and TRBJ2-3, with TRBD2 matching over 8 bases. This CDR3 spans 17 amino acids. The V and J ends lost 3 bases and 2 bases, in that order; junction bases with no gene match: 10. Germline values: CDR1 MGHRA, CDR2 YSYEKL. CDR3 bases: TGCGCCAGCAGCCAGGACCGGGGAGCGGGAGCCACAGATACGCAGTATTTT. It encodes CASSQDRGAGATDTQYF.

The gene calls are TRBV28 and TRBJ1-6; 8 bases are shared with TRBD1. With V trimmed by 7 bases and J by 3 bases, 11 bases remained unmatched. This CDR3 spans 17 amino acids. CDR1 is MDHEN, CDR2 SYDVKM, per germline. The CDR3 nucleotides are TGTGCCAGCACCACAACAGGGGGGAGTCGCTATAATTCACCCCTCCACTTT. Its protein product is CASTTTGGSRYNSPLHF.

The chain combines TRBV15 with TRBJ1-5; 9 bases map to TRBD1. The germline V gene encodes CDR1 LNHNV and CDR2 YYDKDF (reference sequence). J gave up 5 bases and V 2 bases, and 4 bases lay outside the gene matches. The CDR3 length is 15 residues. In nucleotides, the CDR3 is TGTGCCACCAGCAGACAGACAGGGGGGGATCAGCCCCAGCATTTT. Translated: CATSRQTGGDQPQHF.

The rearrangement links TRBV10-3 to TRBJ1-1; weak D call: TRBD1 (6 bases). The CDR3 length is 13 residues. V lost 7 bases to trimming and J lost 1 base, with 10 bases between them. Germline loops: CDR1 ENHRY, CDR2 SYGVKD. The CDR3 reads CAIKGHENTEAFF. The DNA of the CDR3 is TGTGCCATCAAGGGACATGAGAACACTGAAGCTTTCTTT.

The rearrangement joins TRBV5-1 to TRBJ1-1; tentative D call: TRBD1 (5 bases). Germline values: CDR1 SGHRS, CDR2 YFSETQ. This CDR3 is 14 amino acids long. The V end lost 0 bases, the J end lost 3 bases, and 9 bases lay between the germline ends. Here the CDR3 DNA reads TGCGCCAGCAGCTTGGACAGGTCCCACACTGAAGCTTTCTTT. The encoded protein is CASSLDRSHTEAFF.

The chain uses TRBV6-5 and TRBJ1-2; 8 nucleotides line up with TRBD1. Germline values: CDR1 MNHEY, CDR2 SVGAGI. The CDR3 has 15 amino acids. V was clipped by 5 bases and J by 5 bases; unmatched bases: 10. The CDR3 sequence is CASSPQNRGLYGYTF. Written as DNA, the CDR3 is TGTGCCAGCAGTCCCCAGAACAGGGGGTTATATGGCTACACCTTC.

This clone has a handful of counts. V is TRBV19 and J is TRBJ1-2; tentative D call: TRBD1 (6 bases). CDR1 and CDR2 (germline): LNHDA, SQIVND (reference sequence). With 7 bases removed from V and 5 bases from J, the gap between germline ends came to 26 bases. The CDR3 is made up of 17 amino acids. CDR3 in amino acids: CASKGGQGLPSSYGYTF. DNA for the CDR3: TGTGCCAGTAAGGGGGGGCAGGGACTGCCTTCGTCGTATGGCTACACCTTC.

V and J are TRBV30 and TRBJ2-7, with 7 bases that match TRBD2. The V gene's germline CDR1 is GTSNPN and CDR2 SVGIG (reference sequence). V lost 0 bases to trimming and J lost 2 bases; unmatched junction nucleotides: 4. CDR3 size: 14 residues. CDR3 sequence reads: CAWSVQSGAYEQYF. The DNA of the CDR3 is TGTGCCTGGAGTGTACAAAGCGGGGCCTACGAGCAGTACTTC.

This chain connects TRBV7-9 to TRBJ1-3; 8 bases fit TRBD1. V shed 5 bases, J shed 3 bases, and the junction held 6 bases outside the gene matches. Germline V gene data show CDR1 as SEHNR and CDR2 as FQNEAQ (reference sequence). CDR3 length equals 15 residues. CDR3 bases: TGTGCCAGCAGCCGGACAGGGACTGGTGGAAACACCATATATTTT. Translation: CASSRTGTGGNTIYF.